Following are 5 T cell receptor beta chains from one sample sequenced in a study of T-cell memory formation after mild COVID-19. TCRdb reprocessed the 5' RACE reads via MiXCR and lists one record per CDR3 protein. This sample has about 400,000 distinct CDR3 sequences, with over 13% found just once. Sequencing used PBMCs or a T cell subset sorted from them (not recorded which). The receptors stem from a man between 18 and 35 years old who had mild COVID-19 (a few samples of this study predate the infection). Cell type and time point are not known.

The sample holds a few counts of this clonotype. The chain's CDR3 is CASSQDPREDTQYF. The CDR3 nucleotides are TGCGCCAGCAGCCAAGATCCGAGGGAAGATACGCAGTATTTT. The genes are TRBV4-1 and TRBJ2-3, with a weak D call TRBD2 (5 bases). The germline CDR1 and CDR2 sequences are MGHRA and YSYEKL. The CDR3 covers 14 residues. The V end lost 0 bases, the J end lost 5 bases, and 9 bases lay between the germline ends.

V and J are TRBV10-3 and TRBJ2-1, with 8 bases aligning to TRBD1. J lost 6 bases, V lost 6 bases, and 10 bases had no gene match. The CDR3 sequence is 15 residues long. From germline, CDR1 is ENHRY and CDR2 SYGVKD. CDR3 DNA: TGTGCCATCAGCCCGGCCGACAGGGGAGGCAATGAGCAGTTCTTC. Translated: CAISPADRGGNEQFF.

This clonotype came up once. CDR3 in DNA: TGTGCCAGCAGCCAACTGCCCCGGCATACTAGCACAGATACGCAGTATTTT. It translates to CASSQLPRHTSTDTQYF. This sequence joins TRBV11-2 and TRBJ2-3; D uncertain. The V end lost 5 bases, the J end lost 0 bases, and 18 bases lay between the germline ends. The germline V gene encodes CDR1 SGHAT and CDR2 FQNNGV. The CDR3 contains 17 residues.

This rearrangement joins TRBV10-3 to TRBJ2-4; D is ambiguous. V was trimmed by 9 bases and J by 7 bases, leaving 19 bases between them. The germline gives CDR1 ENHRY, CDR2 SYGVKD. This CDR3 has 14 amino acids. The CDR3 DNA follows: TGTGCCATGCAACCCCAGCGAAGATTGAACATTCAGTACTTC. This encodes CAMQPQRRLNIQYF.

This clonotype appeared a few times. The chain combines TRBV3-1 with TRBJ2-1; D gene ambiguous. The CDR3 contains 15 residues. The germline V gene encodes CDR1 LGHDT and CDR2 YNNKEL (reference sequence). V was clipped by 3 bases and J by 6 bases, with 15 bases between them. CDR3 in DNA: TGTGCCAGCAGCCAGACCCCCGACTCAATCAATGAGCAGTTCTTC. It codes for CASSQTPDSINEQFF.